Shown below are 2 T cell receptor beta chains from a single sample sequenced in a study of blood T cell repertoires in COVID-19. The assay was immunoSEQ multiplex PCR, and TCRdb's table has in-frame clones only and misses some. The profile covers roughly 200,000 clones, with more than 75% appearing a single time and 5% to 7% taken by the ten largest. Specimen: PBMCs or T cells enriched from blood (not recorded which). Source of these receptors: a man aged 35 to 55 with acute COVID-19.

This clone was counted only a few times. This chain joins TRBV5-4 and TRBJ2-3, with TRBD2 identical over 9 bases. The germline gives CDR1 SGHNT, CDR2 YYREEE (reference sequence). Trimming cost V 7 bases and J 2 bases; bases outside gene matches: 11. The CDR3 covers 16 residues. As DNA, the CDR3 is TGTGCCAGCCAACCGGGCGGGAGGGCCGTCACAGATACGCAGTATTTT. Translated: CASQPGGRAVTDTQYF.

V and J are TRBV5-1 and TRBJ1-2; the D is unclear. This CDR3 comprises 14 residues. The V gene lost 1 base and the J gene lost 11 bases, with 18 bases spanning the gap. Germline V gene lookup returns CDR1 SGHRS and CDR2 YFSETQ. The CDR3 region is CASSLNDGRGQYTF. CDR3 DNA: TGCGCCAGCAGCTTGAACGACGGACGGGGTCAGTACACCTTC.